The 9 T cell receptor beta chains below all came from one sample that was sequenced in a study of blood T cell repertoires in COVID-19. Repertoires were generated with immunoSEQ multiplex PCR, while TCRdb's copy carries only in-frame clones and drops some. The sample has approximately 200,000 clones, 70% to 80% seen once. Sequenced: peripheral blood. The receptors come from a woman aged 40-49 years with COVID-19, enrolled during active disease.

The rearrangement joins TRBV27 to TRBJ1-2; TRBD1 agrees at 8 bases. Unmatched junction bases numbered 10, after V lost 3 bases and J lost 4 bases. Germline V gene data show CDR1 as MNHEY and CDR2 as SMNVEV (reference sequence). The CDR3 spans 16 residues. The CDR3 loop reads CASSLGPGGAGYGYTF. The DNA for the CDR3 is TGTGCCAGCAGTTTGGGACCAGGGGGCGCGGGCTATGGCTACACCTTC.

The CDR3 loop reads CASSLRENYGYTF. In nucleotides, the CDR3 is TGTGCCAGCAGTTTAAGAGAAAACTATGGCTACACCTTC. The gene calls are TRBV27 and TRBJ1-2; D remains unclear. V lost 2 bases to trimming and J lost 2 bases, with 6 bases between them. Per the germline V gene, CDR1 is MNHEY and CDR2 is SMNVEV (reference sequence). The CDR3 has 13 residues.

This clone was seen repeatedly, ten times or more. CDR3: CASSSGGPGNTIYF. The CDR3 DNA sequence: TGTGCCAGCAGTTCGGGGGGACCTGGAAACACCATATATTTT. The genes are TRBV28 and TRBJ1-3; the D gene is possibly TRBD1 (5 bases). This CDR3 has 14 amino acids. CDR1 and CDR2 (germline): MDHEN, SYDVKM. Trimming took off 4 bases at V and 2 bases at J, with 9 bases between the two ends. The whole variable domain, filled in from reference TRBV28 and TRBJ1-3, reads DVKVTQSSRYLVKRTGEKVFLECVQDMDHENMFWYRQDPGLGLRLIYFSYDVKMKEKGDIPEGYSVSREKKERFSLILESASTNQTSMYLCASSSGGPGNTIYFGEGSWLTVV.

This clone was counted a few times. The gene calls are TRBV19 and TRBJ2-2; 12 nucleotides line up with TRBD2. The CDR3 consists of 18 residues. V lost 7 bases and J lost 4; bases outside the gene matches: 13. Germline V gene lookup returns CDR1 LNHDA and CDR2 SQIVND (reference sequence). The CDR3 here is CASTGTSGLTTFTGELFF. The CDR3 nucleotides read TGTGCCAGTACTGGGACTAGCGGGCTCACCACCTTCACCGGGGAGCTGTTTTTT.

This chain joins TRBV7-9 and TRBJ2-7; the match to TRBD2 covers 7 bases. The CDR3 spans 15 residues. The V gene end was trimmed by 3 bases and the J gene end by 2 bases; junction bases not matched to a gene: 7. CDR1 is SEHNR and CDR2 is FQNEAQ in the germline V gene (reference sequence). The chain's CDR3 is CASSLGRDGAYEQYF. CDR3 nucleotides: TGTGCCAGCAGCTTGGGGAGGGACGGAGCCTACGAGCAGTACTTC. Complete variable domain (other parts from reference TRBV7-9 and TRBJ2-7): DTGVSQNPRHKITKRGQNVTFRCDPISEHNRLYWYRQTLGQGPEFLTYFQNEAQLEKSRLLSDRFSAERPKGSFSTLEIQRTEQGDSAMYLCASSLGRDGAYEQYFGPGTRLTVT.

V gene TRBV7-9 combines with J gene TRBJ1-1; possible D gene TRBD1, 6 bases. This CDR3 spans 15 amino acids. Germline values: CDR1 SEHNR, CDR2 FQNEAQ (reference sequence). The ends were cut back, 2 bases at V and 1 base at J, with 11 bases in the middle. CDR3 protein: CASSLSWTENTEAFF. The CDR3 DNA is TGTGCCAGCAGCTTATCGTGGACAGAGAACACTGAAGCTTTCTTT.

J is TRBJ2-3 and V is TRBV9; 7 nucleotides match TRBD1. V trimming: 0 bases; J trimming: 8 bases; junction bases outside the gene matches: 9. The V gene's germline CDR1 is SGDLS and CDR2 YYNGEE. The CDR3 extends over 15 amino acids. The CDR3 nucleotides read TGTGCCAGCAGCGTAGAGGCAGGGGGATCTGCTACGCAGTATTTT. Its translation is CASSVEAGGSATQYF.

This sequence joins TRBV7-9 and TRBJ1-4; D unresolved. CDR3 length: 12 amino acids. Trimming left V 1 base short and J 13 bases short, with 10 bases between. Germline CDR1 is SEHNR and CDR2 is FQNEAQ (reference sequence). The CDR3 region is CASSLGSGGLFF. The CDR3 DNA sequence: TGTGCCAGCAGCTTAGGATCAGGAGGACTGTTTTTT. The whole variable domain, remainder taken from reference TRBV7-9 and TRBJ1-4, is DTGVSQNPRHKITKRGQNVTFRCDPISEHNRLYWYRQTLGQGPEFLTYFQNEAQLEKSRLLSDRFSAERPKGSFSTLEIQRTEQGDSAMYLCASSLGSGGLFFGSGTQLSVL.

CDR3 region: CASKDSTYNEQFF. DNA of the CDR3: TGTGCCAGCAAAGACTCAACCTACAATGAGCAGTTCTTC. The rearrangement joins TRBV5-4 to TRBJ2-1; D is unclear. V lost 6 bases, J lost 2 bases, and 9 bases lay in between. This CDR3 region has 13 residues. Germline CDR1 and CDR2: SGHNT and YYREEE (reference sequence).